This TCR beta chain stems from a study of regulatory T cells in long-lasting Graves disease. Findings and limits, study-wide: Persistent Graves' patients showed less TCR diversity than newly diagnosed patients showed.

Documented time point: persistent/refractory GD, antithyroid drugs over 5 years with positive TRAb. After RNA was extracted from PBMCs, the TCR library was made from it. Only a few counts were recorded for this clonotype. Its antigen is as yet unknown. Construction of the TCR beta libraries employed iRepertoire HTBI primers in conjunction with Arm-PCR of CDR3 regions. TCRdb re-analysed the multiplex PCR reads in MiXCR, keeping a single row per CDR3 protein. The table records 650,000 to 700,000 distinct CDR3 sequences, 25% to 35% of them present only once. Specimen: peripheral blood mononuclear cells (PBMCs), collected when the disease was refractory, from a patient treated with antithyroid drugs. The TCR comes from a female donor with Graves disease.

The CDR3 coding sequence is TGTGCCAGCAGCAGACAGCGGATCTATGGCTACACCTTC. As protein: CASSRQRIYGYTF. The gene calls are TRBV6-1 and TRBJ1-2; TRBD1 is a possible D gene (5 bases). The CDR3 extends over 13 amino acids. V lost 6 bases, J lost 4 bases, and 12 bases lay in between. Germline V gene sequence: CDR1 MNHNS, CDR2 SASEGT.